This is a list of T cell receptor beta chains from one sample in a study of tumor and adjacent non-tumor tissue in lung cancer. In TCRdb, the multiplex PCR reads were re-called with MiXCR into one record per CDR3 protein. The table has 90,000 to 110,000 distinct CDR3 sequences, roughly 75% seen once. Sample: lung tumor tissue. The receptors were sampled from a woman aged 55-70 years with non-small cell lung cancer. Each CDR3 is given with its conserved first and last residue. The D gene is left open where the match is weak. Not all rows give a size; the values are once, few, many and, for expanded clones, a class.

J gene	D gene	V gene	clone size	CDR3 protein	CDR3 DNA
TRBJ1-2	-	TRBV4-1	many	CASSQDDARAPVYGYTF	TGCGCCAGCAGCCAAGACGATGCCAGGGCCCCAGTCTATGGCTACACCTTC
TRBJ1-4	-	TRBV7-9	many	CASSRGRANEKLFF	TGTGCCAGCAGCCGCGGACGGGCTAATGAAAAACTGTTTTTT
TRBJ2-7	-	TRBV5-1	-	CASSLEVPGTYVQYF	TGTGCCAGCAGCTTGGAGGTGCCAGGGACCTACGTGCAGTACTTC
TRBJ2-7	TRBD1	TRBV9	-	CASSAGTGNSYEQYF	TGTGCCAGCAGCGCGGGGACAGGGAACTCCTACGAGCAGTACTTC
TRBJ2-1	TRBD2	TRBV6-1	-	CASSENGRVSNGQFF	TGTGCCAGCAGTGAGAACGGGAGGGTGTCCAATGGGCAATTCTTC
TRBJ2-4	-	TRBV28	-	CASSLPDSRITKNIEYF	TGTGCCAGCAGTTTACCCGACTCTCGAATAACCAAAAACATTGAGTACTTC
TRBJ1-2	TRBD1	TRBV11-2	-	CASSPRGNFYYGCTF	TGTGCCAGCAGTCCCAGGGGGAACTTTTACTATGGCTGCACCTTC
TRBJ1-4	-	TRBV29-1	-	CSLEGPTDYERLLF	TGCAGCCTTGAAGGCCCGACAGACTATGAAAGACTGTTGTTT
TRBJ2-7	-	TRBV6-1	-	CASPKEAGGEQYF	TGTGCTAGCCCTAAGGAGGCCGGGGGTGAGCAGTACTTC
TRBJ2-1	-	TRBV29-1	-	CNIGNEEFF	TGCAACATTGGGAATGAGGAGTTCTTC
TRBJ2-7	-	TRBV11-3	-	CASSPVGRASYEQYF	TGTGCCAGCAGCCCCGTGGGGCGTGCGTCCTACGAGCAGTACTTC
TRBJ2-3	TRBD2	TRBV4-3	-	CTSSQDPAGGADRQYF	TGCACCAGCAGCCAAGATCCTGCGGGAGGAGCGGATAGGCAGTATTTT
TRBJ2-2	TRBD2	TRBV20-1	-	CNASAGGPGGELFF	TGCAATGCATCAGCGGGAGGACCTGGGGGGGAGCTGTTTTTT
TRBJ2-1	TRBD2	TRBV4-3	-	CTSSPHGTSGSNEQFF	TGCACCAGCAGCCCCCACGGGACTAGCGGGAGTAATGAGCAGTTCTTC
TRBJ2-7	-	TRBV29-1	many	CSVVGGHYEQYF	TGCAGCGTTGTTGGGGGACACTACGAGCAGTACTTC
TRBJ2-1	-	TRBV11-3	-	CASSGGTGEQFF	TGTGCCAGCAGCGGAGGTACGGGTGAGCAGTTCTTC
TRBJ2-5	TRBD2	TRBV4-1	-	CASSHDRAGGLPETHYF	TGCGCCAGTAGCCATGATAGGGCGGGGGGGCTGCCCGAGACCCATTACTTC
TRBJ2-3	TRBD2	TRBV5-5	once	CASSPSTSEGTTDTQYF	TGTGCCAGCAGCCCTTCTACTAGCGAGGGAACCACAGATACGCAGTATTTT
TRBJ1-2	-	TRBV6-5	once	CAGKGGDYGYTF	TGTGCCGGCAAAGGAGGGGACTATGGCTACACCTTC
TRBJ2-2	-	TRBV20-1	-	CSSRSNTGKLYF	TGCAGTTCTAGATCGAACACCGGGAAGCTGTATTTT
TRBJ2-5	-	TRBV4-3	-	CDSSRHWDPQETQYF	TGCGACAGCAGCCGACACTGGGACCCACAAGAGACCCAGTACTTC
TRBJ1-1	-	TRBV11-1	-	CASSRHRNTETFF	TGTGCCAGCAGCCGGCACCGTAACACTGAAACTTTCTTT
TRBJ1-2	-	TRBV11-2	-	CASSLGIEFNYGYIF	TGTGCCAGCAGCTTAGGAATAGAGTTTAACTATGGCTACATCTTC
TRBJ2-3	-	TRBV11-2	-	CANRLIDTHYF	TGTGCCAACAGGTTAATAGATACGCACTATTTT
TRBJ2-5	-	TRBV4-1	-	CASSQGMGHQETQHF	TGCGCCAGTAGCCAAGGCATGGGACATCAAGAGACCCAGCACTTC
TRBJ2-4	-	TRBV18	few	CASSPPGKGAKNIQYF	TGTGCCAGCTCACCACCAGGAAAGGGGGCCAAAAACATTCAGTACTTC
TRBJ1-1	-	TRBV7-2	-	CASSSDGQLLYTEAFF	TGTGCCAGCAGCTCGGACGGTCAACTTCTGTACACTGAAGCTTTCTTT
TRBJ2-3	-	TRBV29-1	-	CSDSKRDTQYF	TGCAGCGATTCGAAGAGGGATACGCAGTATTTT
TRBJ1-1	-	TRBV14	-	CASSQEKWVGNTEAFF	TGTGCCAGCAGCCAAGAAAAGTGGGTCGGAAACACTGAAGCTTTCTTT
TRBJ1-6	-	TRBV11-2	-	CASSRQRQWHSPLHF	TGTGCCAGCAGCCGTCAACGACAGTGGCATTCACCCCTCCACTTT
TRBJ2-3	-	TRBV11-2	-	CASSYHSNHPQYF	TGTGCCAGCAGCTATCATAGCAATCATCCCCAGTATTTT
TRBJ2-6	-	TRBV11-1	-	CASSLTCGSSGGNVLTF	TGTGCCAGCAGCTTGACTTGCGGGAGCTCTGGGGGCAACGTCCTGACTTTT
TRBJ2-3	-	TRBV5-1	-	CASSPPHTDTQYF	TGCGCCAGCAGCCCCCCCCACACAGATACGCAGTATTTT
TRBJ2-7	TRBD2	TRBV6-5	-	CANSYRGGARYEQYF	TGTGCCAACAGTTATCGCGGGGGAGCCCGGTACGAGCAGTATTTC
TRBJ2-5	-	TRBV12-3/TRBV12-4	once	CAGSLDSLTAETQYF	TGTGCCGGCAGTTTAGATTCGTTGACGGCAGAGACCCAGTACTTC
TRBJ2-5	TRBD2	TRBV12-3/TRBV12-4	-	CASTSWNSGTQETQYF	TGTGCCAGCACTTCCTGGAATAGCGGGACTCAAGAGACCCAGTACTTC
TRBJ2-2	-	TRBV11-3	-	CVSKQGGTGELFF	TGTGTCAGTAAGCAGGGGGGAACCGGGGAGCTGTTTTTT
TRBJ1-1	-	TRBV20-1	-	CSVYSDRKLGAFF	TGCAGTGTTTACAGCGACAGAAAACTAGGAGCTTTCTTT
TRBJ2-7	TRBD2	TRBV11-2	-	CASSFGTSGKYEQYF	TGTGCCAGCAGCTTCGGGACTAGCGGGAAGTACGAGCAATACTTC
TRBJ1-1	-	TRBV10-3	-	CIISAEDRGYTEAFF	TGTATCATCAGTGCAGAAGATAGGGGATACACTGAAGCTTTCTTT
TRBJ2-7	TRBD2	TRBV4-3	-	CASNQSLTSGTPYEQYF	TGCGCCAGCAACCAATCCCTGACTAGCGGCACTCCCTACGAGCAGTACTTC
TRBJ2-3	-	TRBV11-3	-	CASRKIQGCTQYF	TGTGCCAGCAGAAAGATCCAAGGTTGTACGCAGTATTTT
TRBJ2-1	TRBD1	TRBV10-3	few	CGIRFPGQGVYEQFF	TGTGGCATCAGATTCCCGGGACAGGGGGTTTATGAGCAGTTCTTC
TRBJ1-5	-	TRBV12-3/TRBV12-4	-	CASSLPRGGNQHQHF	TGTGCCAGCAGTTTACCTAGGGGAGGCAATCAGCACCAGCATTTT
TRBJ2-2	-	TRBV2	-	CASRNQTGHPTGELFF	TGTGCCAGCAGAAATCAGACGGGGCACCCCACCGGGGAGCTTTTTTTT
TRBJ1-1	-	TRBV10-3	-	CAISTEDMGNTEAFF	TGTGCCATCAGTACCGAGGACATGGGGAACACTGAAGCTTTCTTT
TRBJ1-2	-	TRBV5-6	-	CASSLVRSGGSYGYTF	TGTGCCAGCAGCTTGGTCAGGTCGGGGGGCTCCTATGGCTACACCTTC
TRBJ1-2	-	TRBV5-5	-	CASSLAPGPGEGYGYTF	TGTGCCAGCAGCTTGGCCCCCGGACCCGGCGAAGGGTATGGCTACACCTTC
TRBJ2-7	-	TRBV11-2	-	CASCLVPGRVQYF	TGTGCCAGCTGCTTGGTACCGGGCCGCGTGCAGTACTTC